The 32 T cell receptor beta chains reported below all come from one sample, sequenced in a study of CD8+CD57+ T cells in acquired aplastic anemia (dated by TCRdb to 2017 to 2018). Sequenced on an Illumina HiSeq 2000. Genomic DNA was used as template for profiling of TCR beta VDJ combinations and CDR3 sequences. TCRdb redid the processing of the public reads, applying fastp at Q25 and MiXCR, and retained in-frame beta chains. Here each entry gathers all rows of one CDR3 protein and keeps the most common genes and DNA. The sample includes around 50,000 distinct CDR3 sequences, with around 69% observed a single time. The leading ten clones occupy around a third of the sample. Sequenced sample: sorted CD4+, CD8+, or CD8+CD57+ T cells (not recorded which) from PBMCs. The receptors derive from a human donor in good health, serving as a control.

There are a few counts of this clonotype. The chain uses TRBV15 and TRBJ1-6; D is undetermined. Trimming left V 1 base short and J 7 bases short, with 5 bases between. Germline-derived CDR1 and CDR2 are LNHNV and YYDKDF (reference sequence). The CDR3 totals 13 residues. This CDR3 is CATSRGGNSPLHF. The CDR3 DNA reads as TGTGCCACCAGCAGAGGGGGAAATTCACCCCTCCACTTT.

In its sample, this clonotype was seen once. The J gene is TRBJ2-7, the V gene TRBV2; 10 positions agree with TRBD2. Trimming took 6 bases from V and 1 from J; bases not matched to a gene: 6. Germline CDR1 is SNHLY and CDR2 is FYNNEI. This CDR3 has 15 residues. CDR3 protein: CASSLLAGWSYEQYF. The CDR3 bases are TGTGCCAGCAGCCTACTAGCGGGGTGGTCCTACGAGCAGTACTTC. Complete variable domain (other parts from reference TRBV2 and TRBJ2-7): EPEVTQTPSHQVTQMGQEVILRCVPISNHLYFYWYRQILGQKVEFLVSFYNNEISEKSEIFDDQFSVERPDGSNFTLKIRSTKLEDSAMYFCASSLLAGWSYEQYFGPGTRLTVT.

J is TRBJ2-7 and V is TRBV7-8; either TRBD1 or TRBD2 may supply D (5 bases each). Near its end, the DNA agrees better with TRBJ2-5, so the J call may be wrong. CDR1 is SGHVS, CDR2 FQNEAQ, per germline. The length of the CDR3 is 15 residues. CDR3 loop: CASSRGRSLQETQYF. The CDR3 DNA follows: TGTGCCAGCAGCCGGGGACGGAGCCTCCAAGAGACCCAGTACTTC.

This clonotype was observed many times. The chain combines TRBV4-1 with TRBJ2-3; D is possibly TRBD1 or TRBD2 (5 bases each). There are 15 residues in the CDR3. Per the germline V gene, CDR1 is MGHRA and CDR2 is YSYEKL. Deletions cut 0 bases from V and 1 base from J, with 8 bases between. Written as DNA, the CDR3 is TGCGCCAGCAGCCAAGATAGGGACGGCACAGATACGCAGTATTTT. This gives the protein CASSQDRDGTDTQYF.

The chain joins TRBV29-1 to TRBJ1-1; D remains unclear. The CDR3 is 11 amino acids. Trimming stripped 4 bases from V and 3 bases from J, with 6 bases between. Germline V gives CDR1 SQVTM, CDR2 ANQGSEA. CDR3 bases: TGCAGCGTTGGCACCTACACTGAAGCTTTCTTT. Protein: CSVGTYTEAFF.

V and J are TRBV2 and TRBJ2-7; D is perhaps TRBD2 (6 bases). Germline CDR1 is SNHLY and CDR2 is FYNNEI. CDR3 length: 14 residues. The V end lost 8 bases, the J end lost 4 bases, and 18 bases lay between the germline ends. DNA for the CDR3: TGTGCCAGCGGGTTGGCGGGGATCCTATACGAGCAGTACTTC. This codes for CASGLAGILYEQYF. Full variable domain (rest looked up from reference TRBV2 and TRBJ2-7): EPEVTQTPSHQVTQMGQEVILRCVPISNHLYFYWYRQILGQKVEFLVSFYNNEISEKSEIFDDQFSVERPDGSNFTLKIRSTKLEDSAMYFCASGLAGILYEQYFGPGTRLTVT.

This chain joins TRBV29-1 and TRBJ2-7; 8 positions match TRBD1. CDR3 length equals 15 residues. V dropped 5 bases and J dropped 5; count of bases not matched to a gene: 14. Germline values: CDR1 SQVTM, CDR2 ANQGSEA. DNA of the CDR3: TGCAGCGTTCGAACATCCCAACAGGGGGGCGACGAGCAGTACTTC. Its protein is CSVRTSQQGGDEQYF.

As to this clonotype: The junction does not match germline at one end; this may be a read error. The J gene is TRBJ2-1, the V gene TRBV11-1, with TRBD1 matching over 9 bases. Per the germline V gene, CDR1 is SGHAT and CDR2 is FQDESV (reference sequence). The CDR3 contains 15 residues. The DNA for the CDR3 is TGTGCCAGCAGCTCGTACCGGGACAGGGCCAATGAGCAGCTCTTC. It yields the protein CASSSYRDRANEQLF. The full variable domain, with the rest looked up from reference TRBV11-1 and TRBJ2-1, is EAEVAQSPRYKITEKSQAVAFWCDPISGHATLYWYRQILGQGPELLVQFQDESVVDDSQLPKDRFSAERLKGVDSTLKIQPAELGDSAMYLCASSSYRDRANEQLFGPGTRLTVL.

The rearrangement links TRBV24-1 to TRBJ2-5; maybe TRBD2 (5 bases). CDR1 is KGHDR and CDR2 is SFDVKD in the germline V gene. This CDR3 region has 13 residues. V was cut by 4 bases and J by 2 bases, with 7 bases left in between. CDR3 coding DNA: TGTGCCACCAGTGAGGAGGTACAAGAGACCCAGTACTTC. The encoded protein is CATSEEVQETQYF.

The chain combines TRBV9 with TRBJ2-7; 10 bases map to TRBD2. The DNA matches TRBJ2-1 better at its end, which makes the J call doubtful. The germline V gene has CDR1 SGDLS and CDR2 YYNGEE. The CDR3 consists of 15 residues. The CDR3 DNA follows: TGTGCCAGCAGCGTCGGAAGCGGGGGGGCCTTTGAGCAGTTCTTC. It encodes CASSVGSGGAFEQFF.

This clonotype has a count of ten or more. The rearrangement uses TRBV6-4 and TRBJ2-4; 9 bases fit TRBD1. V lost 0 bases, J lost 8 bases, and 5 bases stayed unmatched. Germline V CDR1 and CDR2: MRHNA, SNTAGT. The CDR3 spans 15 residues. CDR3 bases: TGTGCCAGCAGTGACTCCGGACAGGGGTCAGACATTCAGTACTTC. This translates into CASSDSGQGSDIQYF.

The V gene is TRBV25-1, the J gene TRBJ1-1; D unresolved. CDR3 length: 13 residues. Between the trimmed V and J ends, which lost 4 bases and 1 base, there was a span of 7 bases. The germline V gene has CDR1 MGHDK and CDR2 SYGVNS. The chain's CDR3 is CASSAGPNTEAFF. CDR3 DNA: TGTGCCAGCAGTGCCGGACCGAACACTGAAGCTTTCTTT.

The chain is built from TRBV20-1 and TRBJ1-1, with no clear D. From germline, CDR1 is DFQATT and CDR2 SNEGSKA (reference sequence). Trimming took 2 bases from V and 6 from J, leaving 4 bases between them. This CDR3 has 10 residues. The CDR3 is CSARPAEAFF. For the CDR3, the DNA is TGCAGTGCTAGACCCGCTGAAGCTTTCTTT.

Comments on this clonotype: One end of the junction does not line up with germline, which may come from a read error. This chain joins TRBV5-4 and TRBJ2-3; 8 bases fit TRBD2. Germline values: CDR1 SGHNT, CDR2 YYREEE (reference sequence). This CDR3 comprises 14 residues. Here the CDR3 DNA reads TGTGCCAGCGGCTTGGCGGGGGGCAGGGATACGCAGTATTTT. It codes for CASGLAGGRDTQYF.

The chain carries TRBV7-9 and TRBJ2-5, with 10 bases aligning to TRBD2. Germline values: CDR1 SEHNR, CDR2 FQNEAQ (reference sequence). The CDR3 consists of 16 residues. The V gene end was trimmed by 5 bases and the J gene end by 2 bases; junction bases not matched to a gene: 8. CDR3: CASSQEGLAAQETQYF. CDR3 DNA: TGTGCCAGCAGCCAAGAAGGACTAGCGGCACAAGAGACCCAGTACTTC.

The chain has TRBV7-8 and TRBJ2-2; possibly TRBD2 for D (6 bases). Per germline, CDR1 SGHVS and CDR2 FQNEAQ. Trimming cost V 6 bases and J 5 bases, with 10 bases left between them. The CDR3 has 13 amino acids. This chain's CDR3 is CASRPGVTGELFF. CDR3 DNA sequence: TGTGCCAGCAGACCGGGAGTTACCGGGGAGCTGTTTTTT. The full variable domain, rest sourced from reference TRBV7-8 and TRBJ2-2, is GAGVSQSPRYKVAKRGQDVALRCDPISGHVSLFWYQQALGQGPEFLTYFQNEAQLDKSGLPSDRFFAERPEGSVSTLKIQRTQQEDSAVYLCASRPGVTGELFFGEGSRLTVL.

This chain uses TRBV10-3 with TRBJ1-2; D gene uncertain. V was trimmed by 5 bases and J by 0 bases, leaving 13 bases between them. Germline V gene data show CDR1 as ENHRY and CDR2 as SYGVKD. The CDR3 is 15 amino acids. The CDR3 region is CAISFSVKTNYGYTF. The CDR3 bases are TGTGCCATCAGTTTTTCTGTCAAGACTAACTATGGCTACACCTTC.

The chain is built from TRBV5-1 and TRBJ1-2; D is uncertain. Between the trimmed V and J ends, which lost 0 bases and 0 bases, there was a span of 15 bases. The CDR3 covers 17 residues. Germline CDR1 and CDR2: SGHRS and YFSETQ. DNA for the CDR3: TGCGCCAGCAGCTTGGGCAGTCTCCAACAAACTAACTATGGCTACACCTTC. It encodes CASSLGSLQQTNYGYTF.

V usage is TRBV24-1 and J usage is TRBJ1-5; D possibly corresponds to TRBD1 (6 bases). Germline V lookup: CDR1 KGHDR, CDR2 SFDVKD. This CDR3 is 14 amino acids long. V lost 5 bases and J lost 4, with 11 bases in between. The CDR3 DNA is TGTGCCACCAGTGCTGGGGGGGCAAATCAGCCCCAGCATTTT. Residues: CATSAGGANQPQHF.

The CDR3, as DNA: TGTGCCAGCAGTGTCACCGGGACGGCGAATTCACCCCTCCACTTT. Amino acid sequence: CASSVTGTANSPLHF. The chain links TRBV25-1 to TRBJ1-6; maybe TRBD1 (5 bases). The V gene's germline CDR1 is MGHDK and CDR2 SYGVNS. The CDR3 is 15 amino acids. Trimming stripped 4 bases from V and 7 bases from J, with 14 bases between.

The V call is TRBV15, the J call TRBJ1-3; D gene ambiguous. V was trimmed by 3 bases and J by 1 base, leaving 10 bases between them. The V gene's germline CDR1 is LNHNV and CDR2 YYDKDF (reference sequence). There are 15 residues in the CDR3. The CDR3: CATSRGATSGNTIYF. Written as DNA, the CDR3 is TGTGCCACCAGCAGGGGAGCGACTTCTGGAAACACCATATATTTT. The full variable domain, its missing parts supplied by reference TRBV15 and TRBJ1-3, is DAMVIQNPRYQVTQFGKPVTLSCSQTLNHNVMYWYQQKSSQAPKLLFHYYDKDFNNEADTPDNFQSRRPNTSFCFLDIRSPGLGDTAMYLCATSRGATSGNTIYFGEGSWLTVV.

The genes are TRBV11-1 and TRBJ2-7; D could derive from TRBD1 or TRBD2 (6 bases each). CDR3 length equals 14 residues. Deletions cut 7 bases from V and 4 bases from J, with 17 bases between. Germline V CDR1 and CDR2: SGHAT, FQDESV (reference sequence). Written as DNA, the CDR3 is TGTGCCAGCACCCCCAGTCCGGGGGCTTACGAGCAGTACTTC. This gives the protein CASTPSPGAYEQYF.

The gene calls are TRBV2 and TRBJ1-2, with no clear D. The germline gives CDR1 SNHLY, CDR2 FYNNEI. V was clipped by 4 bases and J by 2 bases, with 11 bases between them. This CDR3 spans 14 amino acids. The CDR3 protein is CASSATHENYGYTF. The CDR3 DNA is TGTGCCAGCAGTGCGACTCACGAAAACTATGGCTACACCTTC. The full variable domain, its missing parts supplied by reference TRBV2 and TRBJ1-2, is EPEVTQTPSHQVTQMGQEVILRCVPISNHLYFYWYRQILGQKVEFLVSFYNNEISEKSEIFDDQFSVERPDGSNFTLKIRSTKLEDSAMYFCASSATHENYGYTFGSGTRLTVV.

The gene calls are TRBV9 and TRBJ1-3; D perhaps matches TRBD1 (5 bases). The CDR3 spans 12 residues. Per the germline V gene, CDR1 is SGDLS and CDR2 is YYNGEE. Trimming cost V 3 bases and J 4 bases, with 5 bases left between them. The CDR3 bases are TGTGCCAGCAGCGGACAGGGAAACACCATATATTTT. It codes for CASSGQGNTIYF.

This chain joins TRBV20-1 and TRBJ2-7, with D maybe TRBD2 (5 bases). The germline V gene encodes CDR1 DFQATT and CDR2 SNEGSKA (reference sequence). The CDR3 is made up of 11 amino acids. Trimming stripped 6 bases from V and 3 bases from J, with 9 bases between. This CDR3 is CSATTSYEQYF. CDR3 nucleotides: TGCAGTGCCACAACTAGCTACGAGCAGTACTTC.

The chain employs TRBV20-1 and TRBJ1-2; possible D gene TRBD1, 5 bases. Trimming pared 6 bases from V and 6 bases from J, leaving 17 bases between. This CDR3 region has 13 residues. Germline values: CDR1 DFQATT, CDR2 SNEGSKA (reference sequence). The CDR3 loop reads CSAITTGVDGYTF. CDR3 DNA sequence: TGCAGTGCCATCACCACGGGGGTTGATGGCTACACCTTC.

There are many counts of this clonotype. For the CDR3, the DNA is TGTGCCAGCAGCTTGGAGGGGTTGAGGAGTCCAACTAATGAAAAACTGTTTTTT. Translation gives CASSLEGLRSPTNEKLFF. V and J are TRBV11-2 and TRBJ1-4; possible D gene TRBD1, 5 bases. The germline V gene encodes CDR1 SGHAT and CDR2 FQNNGV. The CDR3 loop spans 18 amino acids. V gave up 3 bases and J gave up 0 bases, with 17 bases separating them.

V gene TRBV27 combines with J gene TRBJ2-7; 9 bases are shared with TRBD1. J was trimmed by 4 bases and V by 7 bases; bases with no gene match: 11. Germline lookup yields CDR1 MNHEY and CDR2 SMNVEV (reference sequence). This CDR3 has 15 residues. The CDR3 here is CASTQRSGQGYEQYF. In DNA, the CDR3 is TGTGCCAGCACCCAAAGATCGGGACAGGGTTACGAGCAGTACTTC.

The CDR3 sequence is CASSEDRANVRQYF. CDR3 in DNA: TGTGCCAGCAGCGAGGACAGGGCTAATGTAAGGCAGTACTTC. The rearrangement links TRBV7-9 to TRBJ2-7; 8 bases agree with TRBD1. Losses at the gene ends were 5 bases for V and 9 bases for J; bases not matched to a gene: 12. The CDR3 is 14 amino acids. The germline V gene has CDR1 SEHNR and CDR2 FQNEAQ (reference sequence). Full variable domain (missing parts from reference TRBV7-9 and TRBJ2-7): DTGVSQNPRHKITKRGQNVTFRCDPISEHNRLYWYRQTLGQGPEFLTYFQNEAQLEKSRLLSDRFSAERPKGSFSTLEIQRTEQGDSAMYLCASSEDRANVRQYFGPGTRLTVT.

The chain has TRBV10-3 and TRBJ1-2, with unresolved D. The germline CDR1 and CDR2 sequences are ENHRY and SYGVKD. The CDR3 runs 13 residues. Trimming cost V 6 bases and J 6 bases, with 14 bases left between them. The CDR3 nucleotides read TGTGCCATCAGACAAGACTCAAACGATGGCTACACCTTC. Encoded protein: CAIRQDSNDGYTF.

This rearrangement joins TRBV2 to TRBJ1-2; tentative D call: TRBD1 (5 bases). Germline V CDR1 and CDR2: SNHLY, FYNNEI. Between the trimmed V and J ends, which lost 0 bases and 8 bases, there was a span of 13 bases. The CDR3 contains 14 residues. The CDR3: CASSEAPEWGGYTF. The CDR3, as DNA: TGTGCCAGCAGTGAAGCACCGGAATGGGGCGGCTACACCTTC.

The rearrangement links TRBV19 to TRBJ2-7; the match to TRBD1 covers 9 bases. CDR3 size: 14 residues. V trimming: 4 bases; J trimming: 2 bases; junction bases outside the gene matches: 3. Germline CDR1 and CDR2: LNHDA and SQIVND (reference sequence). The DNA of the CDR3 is TGTGCCAGTAGTACCTGGGACAGGGCCTACGAGCAGTACTTC. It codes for CASSTWDRAYEQYF.